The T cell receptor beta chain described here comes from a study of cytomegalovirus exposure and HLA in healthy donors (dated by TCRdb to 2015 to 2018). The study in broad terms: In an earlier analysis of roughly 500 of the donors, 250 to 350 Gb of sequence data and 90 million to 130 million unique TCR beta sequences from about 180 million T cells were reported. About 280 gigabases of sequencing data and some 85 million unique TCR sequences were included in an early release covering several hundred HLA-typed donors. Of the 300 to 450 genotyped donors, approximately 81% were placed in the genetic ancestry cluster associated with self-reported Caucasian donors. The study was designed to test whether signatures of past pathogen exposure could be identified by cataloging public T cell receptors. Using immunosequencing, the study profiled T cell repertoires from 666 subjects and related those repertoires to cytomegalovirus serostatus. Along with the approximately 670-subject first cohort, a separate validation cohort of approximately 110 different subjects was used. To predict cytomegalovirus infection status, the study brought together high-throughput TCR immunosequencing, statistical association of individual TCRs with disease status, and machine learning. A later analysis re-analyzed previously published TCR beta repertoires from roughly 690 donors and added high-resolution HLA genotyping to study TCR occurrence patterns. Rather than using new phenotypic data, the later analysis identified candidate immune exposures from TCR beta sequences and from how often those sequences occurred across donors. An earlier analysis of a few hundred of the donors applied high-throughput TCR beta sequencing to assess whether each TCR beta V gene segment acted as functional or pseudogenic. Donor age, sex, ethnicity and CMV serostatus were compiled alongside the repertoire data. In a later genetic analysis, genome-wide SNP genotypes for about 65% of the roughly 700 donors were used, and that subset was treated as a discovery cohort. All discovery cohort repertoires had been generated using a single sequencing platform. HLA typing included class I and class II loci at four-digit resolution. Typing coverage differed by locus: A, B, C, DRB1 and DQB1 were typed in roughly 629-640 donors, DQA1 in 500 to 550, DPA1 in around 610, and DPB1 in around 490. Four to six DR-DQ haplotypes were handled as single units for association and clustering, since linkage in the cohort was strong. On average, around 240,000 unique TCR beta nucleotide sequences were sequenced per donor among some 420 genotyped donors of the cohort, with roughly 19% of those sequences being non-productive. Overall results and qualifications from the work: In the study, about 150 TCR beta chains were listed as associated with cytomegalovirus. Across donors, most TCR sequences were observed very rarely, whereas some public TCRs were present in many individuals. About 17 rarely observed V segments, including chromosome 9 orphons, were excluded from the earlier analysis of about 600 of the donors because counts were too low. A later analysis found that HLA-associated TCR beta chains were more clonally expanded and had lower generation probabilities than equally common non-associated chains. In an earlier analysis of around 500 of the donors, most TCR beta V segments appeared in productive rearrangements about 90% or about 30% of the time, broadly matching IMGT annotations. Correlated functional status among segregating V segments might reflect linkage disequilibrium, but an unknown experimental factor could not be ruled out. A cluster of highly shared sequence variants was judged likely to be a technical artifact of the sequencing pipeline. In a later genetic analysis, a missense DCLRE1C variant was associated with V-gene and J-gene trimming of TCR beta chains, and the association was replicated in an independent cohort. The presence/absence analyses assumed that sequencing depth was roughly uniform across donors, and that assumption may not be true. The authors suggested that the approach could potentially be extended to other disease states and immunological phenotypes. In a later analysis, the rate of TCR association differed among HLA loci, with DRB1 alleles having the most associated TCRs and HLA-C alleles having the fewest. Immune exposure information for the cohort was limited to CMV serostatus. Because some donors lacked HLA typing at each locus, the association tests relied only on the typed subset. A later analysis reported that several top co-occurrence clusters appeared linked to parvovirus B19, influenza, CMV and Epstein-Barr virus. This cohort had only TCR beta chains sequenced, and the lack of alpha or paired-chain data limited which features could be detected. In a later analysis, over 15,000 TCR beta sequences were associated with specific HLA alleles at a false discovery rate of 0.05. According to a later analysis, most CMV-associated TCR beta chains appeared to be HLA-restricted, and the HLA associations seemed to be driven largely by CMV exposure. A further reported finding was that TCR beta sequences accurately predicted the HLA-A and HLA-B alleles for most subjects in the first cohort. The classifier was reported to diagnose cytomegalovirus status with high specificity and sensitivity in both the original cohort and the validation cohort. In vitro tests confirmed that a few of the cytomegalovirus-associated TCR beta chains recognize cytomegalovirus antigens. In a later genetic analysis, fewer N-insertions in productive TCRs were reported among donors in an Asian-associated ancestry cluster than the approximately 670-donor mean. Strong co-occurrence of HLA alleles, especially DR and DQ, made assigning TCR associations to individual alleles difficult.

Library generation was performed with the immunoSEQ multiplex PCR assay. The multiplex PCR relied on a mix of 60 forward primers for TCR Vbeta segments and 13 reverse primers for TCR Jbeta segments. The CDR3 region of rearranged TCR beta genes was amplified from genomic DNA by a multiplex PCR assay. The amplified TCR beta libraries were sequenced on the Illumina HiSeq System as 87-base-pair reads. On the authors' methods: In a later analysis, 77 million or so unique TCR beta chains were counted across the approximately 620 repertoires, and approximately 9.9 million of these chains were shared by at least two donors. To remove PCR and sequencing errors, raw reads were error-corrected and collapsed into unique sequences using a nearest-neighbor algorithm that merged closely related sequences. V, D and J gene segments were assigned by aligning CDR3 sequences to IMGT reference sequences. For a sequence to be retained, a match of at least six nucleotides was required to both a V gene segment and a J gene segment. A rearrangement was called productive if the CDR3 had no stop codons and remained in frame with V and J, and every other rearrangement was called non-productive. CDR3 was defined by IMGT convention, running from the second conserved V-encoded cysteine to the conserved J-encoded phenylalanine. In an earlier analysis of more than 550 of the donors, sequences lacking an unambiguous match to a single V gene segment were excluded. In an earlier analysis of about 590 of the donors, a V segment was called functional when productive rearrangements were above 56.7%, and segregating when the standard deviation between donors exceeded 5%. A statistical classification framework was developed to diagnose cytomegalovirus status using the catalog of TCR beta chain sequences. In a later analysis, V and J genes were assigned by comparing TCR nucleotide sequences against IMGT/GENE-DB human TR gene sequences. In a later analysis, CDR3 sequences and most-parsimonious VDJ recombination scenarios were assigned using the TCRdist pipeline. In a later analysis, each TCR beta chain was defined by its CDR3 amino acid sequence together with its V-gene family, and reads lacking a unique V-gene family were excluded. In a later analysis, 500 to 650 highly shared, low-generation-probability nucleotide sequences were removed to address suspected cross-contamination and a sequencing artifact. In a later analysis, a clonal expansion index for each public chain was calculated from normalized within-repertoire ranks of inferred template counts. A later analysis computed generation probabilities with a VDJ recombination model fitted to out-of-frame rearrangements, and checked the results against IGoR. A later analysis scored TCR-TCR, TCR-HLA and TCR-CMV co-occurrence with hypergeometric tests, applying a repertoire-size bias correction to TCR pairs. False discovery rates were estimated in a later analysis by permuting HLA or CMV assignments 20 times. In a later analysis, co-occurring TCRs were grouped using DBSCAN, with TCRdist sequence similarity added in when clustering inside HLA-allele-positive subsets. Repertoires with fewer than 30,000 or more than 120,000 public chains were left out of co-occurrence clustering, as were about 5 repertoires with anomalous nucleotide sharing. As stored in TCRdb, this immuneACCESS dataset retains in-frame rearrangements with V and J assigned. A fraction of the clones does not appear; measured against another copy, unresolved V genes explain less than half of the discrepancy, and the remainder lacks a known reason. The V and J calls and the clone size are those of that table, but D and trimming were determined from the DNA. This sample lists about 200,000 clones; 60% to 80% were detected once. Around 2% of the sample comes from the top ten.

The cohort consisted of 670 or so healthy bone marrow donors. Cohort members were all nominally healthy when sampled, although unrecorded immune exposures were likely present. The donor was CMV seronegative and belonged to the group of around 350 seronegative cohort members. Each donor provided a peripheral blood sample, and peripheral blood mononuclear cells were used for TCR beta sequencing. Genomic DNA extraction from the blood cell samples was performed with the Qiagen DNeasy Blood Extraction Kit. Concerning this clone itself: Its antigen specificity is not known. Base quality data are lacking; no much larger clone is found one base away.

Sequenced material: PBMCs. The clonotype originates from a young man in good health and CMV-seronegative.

The base sequence is TGCGCCAGCAGCTTGTCCCTCTGGAGGGAGAGCACAGATACGCAGTATTTT. This codes for CASSLSLWRESTDTQYF. Recombination connected TRBV5-1 to TRBJ2-3; the D gene is possibly TRBD2, with 6 bases matching. CDR1 and CDR2 were assigned from the germline V gene as SGHRS and YFSETQ. Inclusive of the bounding cysteine and phenylalanine, the CDR3 is 17 residues long. Only the CDR3 part of the read is kept: 51 bases, read in frame from the first base. V gives up 1 base and J gives up 0 bases, and the segment between their germline ends measures 15 bases. The CDR3 plus the reference TRBV5-1 and TRBJ2-3 genes for the other parts give the full variable domain: KAGVTQTPRYLIKTRGQQVTLSCSPISGHRSVSWYQQTPGQGLQFLFEYFSETQRNKGNFPGRFSGRQFSNSRSEMNVSTLELGDSALYLCASSLSLWRESTDTQYFGPGTRLTVL.